These 25 T cell receptor beta chains came from one sample sequenced in a study of T cell repertoires in cytomegalovirus infection. TCRdb reprocessed the reads via MiXCR and lists one record per CDR3 protein. The repertoire has 200,000 or so distinct CDR3 sequences, around two fifths of them found once; the top ten carry 55% to 60%. Their cognate antigens are unknown. This specimen consisted of CD8+ T cells from cultured PBMCs, obtained from culture after CMV antigen stimulation. The receptors originated from a human donor in good health (CMV status not recorded). Some clones in this sample may be carry-over from other donors' samples.

The chain recombines TRBV9 with TRBJ2-1, with 7 bases lining up with TRBD2. The V and J ends lost 0 bases and 3 bases, in that order; junction bases with no gene match: 9. This CDR3 is 17 amino acids long. Germline V gene lookup returns CDR1 SGDLS and CDR2 YYNGEE. The CDR3 reads CASSVGGAGPIYNEQFF. CDR3 bases: TGTGCCAGCAGCGTAGGAGGAGCGGGACCCATCTACAATGAGCAGTTCTTC.

The V call is TRBV2, the J call TRBJ2-7; D remains unclear. Trimming removed 7 bases at V and 2 bases at J, with 12 bases between. The CDR3 loop spans 13 amino acids. Germline V gene lookup returns CDR1 SNHLY and CDR2 FYNNEI. CDR3 sequence (DNA): TGTGCCAGCAAGGGCAGTAATACCTACGAGCAGTACTTC. Its translation is CASKGSNTYEQYF.

This clonotype was found many times. This chain connects TRBV7-2 to TRBJ2-3, with 10 nucleotides matching TRBD2. The CDR3 has 18 amino acids. The germline V gene has CDR1 SGHTA and CDR2 FQGNSA. With V trimmed by 5 bases and J by 5 bases, 16 bases remained unmatched. The CDR3 is CASSRALISGRHRDTQYF. The CDR3 bases are TGTGCCAGCAGCCGCGCACTCATTAGCGGGAGGCATAGAGATACGCAGTATTTT.

The chain recombines TRBV11-3 with TRBJ2-1; 7 positions agree with TRBD2. V shed 5 bases and J 8 bases; nucleotides not matched to a gene: 6. CDR3 size: 13 residues. Germline CDR1 reads SGHNT; CDR2 reads YENEEA. CDR3 protein: CASSGTIGDEQFF. CDR3 in DNA: TGTGCCAGCAGCGGGACTATAGGGGATGAGCAGTTCTTC.

The V and J genes are TRBV29-1 and TRBJ2-7; D may be TRBD1 (5 bases). The CDR3 contains 14 residues. Germline CDR1 and CDR2: SQVTM and ANQGSEA. Trimming stripped 5 bases from V and 4 bases from J, with 18 bases between. In nucleotides, the CDR3 is TGCAGCGTTCCTGGGCTAGGGGCTGATTACGAGCAGTACTTC. It specifies CSVPGLGADYEQYF.

This clonotype was found a few times. The rearrangement uses TRBV7-3 and TRBJ1-4; tentative D call: TRBD1 (5 bases). Trimming took off 3 bases at V and 8 bases at J, with 16 bases between the two ends. Germline loops: CDR1 SGHTA, CDR2 FQGTGA. This CDR3 is 15 amino acids long. This chain's CDR3 is CASSFSGTEGEKLFF. CDR3 DNA: TGTGCCAGCAGCTTCTCCGGGACCGAAGGAGAAAAACTGTTTTTT.

This clonotype is a singleton in its sample. The chain is built from TRBV5-5 and TRBJ1-3; D is ambiguous. Trimming stripped 4 bases from V and 0 bases from J, with 14 bases between. The CDR3 consists of 16 residues. CDR1 is SGHKS and CDR2 is YYEKEE in the germline V gene (reference sequence). The CDR3 spells CASSDHRIRSGNTIYF. The CDR3 nucleotides are TGTGCCAGCAGCGACCATAGGATCCGCTCTGGAAACACCATATATTTT. Together with reference TRBV5-5 and TRBJ1-3, the CDR3 gives the full variable domain: DAGVTQSPTHLIKTRGQQVTLRCSPISGHKSVSWYQQVLGQGPQFIFQYYEKEERGRGNFPDRFSARQFPNYSSELNVNALLLGDSALYLCASSDHRIRSGNTIYFGEGSWLTVV.

A word on this clonotype: One end of the junction fails to match germline, which may point to a read error. The V and J genes are TRBV7-9 and TRBJ2-1, with no clear D. Germline V lookup: CDR1 SEHNR, CDR2 FQNEAQ (reference sequence). CDR3 length: 16 residues. The CDR3 DNA sequence: TGTGCCAGAAGCTTGTTGGGAATACCCACCAACAATGAGCAGTTCTTC. Encoded protein: CARSLLGIPTNNEQFF.

The chain links TRBV7-8 to TRBJ2-3, with TRBD2 matching 12 bases. J lost 2 bases, V lost 5 bases, and 5 bases had no gene match. There are 16 residues in the CDR3. CDR1 and CDR2 from the germline V gene are SGHVS and FQNEAQ. CDR3 in amino acids: CASSPTSGGYTDTQYF. CDR3 bases: TGTGCCAGCAGCCCGACTAGCGGGGGATACACAGATACGCAGTATTTT.

This clonotype was detected only a few times. The chain couples TRBV7-9 to TRBJ2-1; 9 nucleotides match TRBD1. V shed 6 bases and J 8 bases; nucleotides not matched to a gene: 11. This CDR3 contains 15 residues. Germline V CDR1 and CDR2: SEHNR, FQNEAQ (reference sequence). CDR3 protein: CASRYTGGENDEQFF. As DNA, the CDR3 is TGTGCCAGCAGATATACAGGGGGCGAGAACGATGAGCAGTTCTTC. Using reference TRBV7-9 and TRBJ2-1 for the parts outside the CDR3, the full variable domain is DTGVSQNPRHKITKRGQNVTFRCDPISEHNRLYWYRQTLGQGPEFLTYFQNEAQLEKSRLLSDRFSAERPKGSFSTLEIQRTEQGDSAMYLCASRYTGGENDEQFFGPGTRLTVL.

V gene TRBV19 combines with J gene TRBJ2-1, with D perhaps TRBD1 or TRBD2 (5 bases each). This CDR3 is 14 amino acids long. V was clipped by 3 bases and J by 5 bases, with 11 bases between them. CDR1 is LNHDA, CDR2 SQIVND, per germline (reference sequence). The CDR3 protein is CASSIRGADNEQFF. The CDR3 DNA follows: TGTGCCAGTAGTATCCGAGGGGCCGACAATGAGCAGTTCTTC.

The chain carries TRBV7-9 and TRBJ2-5; TRBD1 matches 7 bases. Germline lookup yields CDR1 SEHNR and CDR2 FQNEAQ (reference sequence). The CDR3 loop spans 15 amino acids. V trimming: 5 bases; J trimming: 5 bases; junction bases outside the gene matches: 11. CDR3 loop: CASSAATGVGETQYF. CDR3 coding DNA: TGTGCCAGCAGCGCGGCCACAGGGGTGGGGGAGACCCAGTACTTC. Using reference TRBV7-9 and TRBJ2-5 for the parts outside the CDR3, the full variable domain is DTGVSQNPRHKITKRGQNVTFRCDPISEHNRLYWYRQTLGQGPEFLTYFQNEAQLEKSRLLSDRFSAERPKGSFSTLEIQRTEQGDSAMYLCASSAATGVGETQYFGPGTRLLVL.

J is TRBJ2-7 and V is TRBV20-1; D is perhaps TRBD2 (5 bases). V was cut by 5 bases and J by 6 bases, with 14 bases left in between. Per the germline V gene, CDR1 is DFQATT and CDR2 is SNEGSKA (reference sequence). This CDR3 contains 12 residues. The DNA of the CDR3 is TGCAGTGCTCATACACCGAGCGGCGAGCAGTACTTC. It translates to CSAHTPSGEQYF.

This clonotype has a handful of counts. This chain links TRBV12-3 or TRBV12-4 with TRBJ1-2; possibly TRBD1 for D (5 bases). V was clipped by 4 bases and J by 4 bases, with 10 bases between them. The CDR3 is 13 residues long. The CDR3 loop is CASSSQEGYGYTF. The CDR3 bases are TGTGCCAGCAGTTCACAGGAAGGCTATGGCTACACCTTC.

V gene TRBV27 combines with J gene TRBJ1-1, with D possibly matching TRBD1 (6 bases). The ends were cut back, 2 bases at V and 2 bases at J, with 12 bases in the middle. CDR1 is MNHEY and CDR2 is SMNVEV in the germline V gene (reference sequence). The length of the CDR3 is 15 residues. DNA for the CDR3: TGTGCCAGCAGTTTACAGACAGGAGAAAACACTGAAGCTTTCTTT. This codes for CASSLQTGENTEAFF.

This sequence joins TRBV20-1 and TRBJ2-1, with 8 bases fitting TRBD1. The CDR3 contains 13 residues. CDR1 DFQATT and CDR2 SNEGSKA come from the germline V gene (reference sequence). Germline trimming cut 4 bases from V and 5 bases from J; bases unmatched to any gene: 4. CDR3 coding DNA: TGCAGTGCTACGGGACAGGTCCACAATGAGCAGTTCTTC. The encoded protein is CSATGQVHNEQFF.

This clonotype was detected only a few times. The CDR3 region has the DNA TGTGCCAGCGGGGGGGGGGCATACGAGCAGTACTTC. Protein: CASGGGAYEQYF. The gene calls are TRBV7-8 and TRBJ2-7; maybe TRBD2 (7 bases). This CDR3 region has 12 residues. Germline assignment: CDR1 SGHVS and CDR2 FQNEAQ. V was clipped by 8 bases and J by 4 bases, with 12 bases between them.

V gene TRBV5-1 combines with J gene TRBJ1-2; unclear D gene. The CDR3 runs 14 residues. Trimming left V 4 bases short and J 3 bases short, with 13 bases between. Germline values: CDR1 SGHRS, CDR2 YFSETQ. CDR3 residues: CASSPGPADYGYTF. CDR3 in DNA: TGCGCCAGCAGCCCGGGCCCGGCGGACTATGGCTACACCTTC. Full variable domain (rest looked up from reference TRBV5-1 and TRBJ1-2): KAGVTQTPRYLIKTRGQQVTLSCSPISGHRSVSWYQQTPGQGLQFLFEYFSETQRNKGNFPGRFSGRQFSNSRSEMNVSTLELGDSALYLCASSPGPADYGYTFGSGTRLTVV.

The V call is TRBV20-1, the J call TRBJ2-7; weak D call: TRBD1 (6 bases). This CDR3 is 15 amino acids long. The germline gives CDR1 DFQATT, CDR2 SNEGSKA (reference sequence). Trimming left V 3 bases short and J 3 bases short, with 18 bases between. The CDR3 loop reads CSASPRDKLGYEQYF. CDR3 DNA: TGCAGTGCTAGTCCCCGGGACAAATTGGGCTACGAGCAGTACTTC.

This clonotype was seen a handful of times. V is TRBV7-6 and J is TRBJ2-1; maybe TRBD2 (5 bases). The germline V and J ends were trimmed by 5 bases and 6 bases, with 17 bases remaining between them. This CDR3 comprises 15 residues. Germline loops: CDR1 SGHVS, CDR2 FNYEAQ. CDR3 region: CASSQRSPGSNEQFF. The CDR3 DNA follows: TGTGCCAGCAGCCAAAGGTCCCCGGGGAGCAATGAGCAGTTCTTC. The full variable domain, rest sourced from reference TRBV7-6 and TRBJ2-1, is GAGVSQSPRYKVTKRGQDVALRCDPISGHVSLYWYRQALGQGPEFLTYFNYEAQQDKSGLPNDRFSAERPEGSISTLTIQRTEQRDSAMYRCASSQRSPGSNEQFFGPGTRLTVL.

The chain carries TRBV7-7 and TRBJ1-1; D is uncertain. The CDR3 totals 13 residues. Germline V gene sequence: CDR1 SSHAT, CDR2 FNYEAQ (reference sequence). Trimming pared 3 bases from V and 1 base from J, leaving 6 bases between. In nucleotides, the CDR3 is TGTGCCAGCAGCTTGGCACCGAACACTGAAGCTTTCTTT. Protein: CASSLAPNTEAFF.

This sequence joins TRBV15 and TRBJ2-1; 9 nucleotides agree with TRBD1. CDR3 length: 18 residues. V gave up 1 base and J gave up 7 bases; unmatched junction bases: 14. The germline V gene encodes CDR1 LNHNV and CDR2 YYDKDF (reference sequence). The CDR3 DNA sequence: TGTGCCACCAGCAGAGTTTCCGGAGAACAGGGGGCTAGTAATGAGCAGTTCTTC. Translating gives CATSRVSGEQGASNEQFF.

In this sample, this clonotype turned up a few times. This rearrangement joins TRBV2 to TRBJ2-7; a weak D match, TRBD1 (5 bases). Germline CDR1 reads SNHLY; CDR2 reads FYNNEI. Trimming pared 8 bases from V and 1 base from J, leaving 18 bases between. This CDR3 contains 15 residues. CDR3 DNA sequence: TGTGCCAGCGTGGATAGACAGCGCACGTCCTACGAGCAGTACTTC. This encodes CASVDRQRTSYEQYF.

The chain joins TRBV14 to TRBJ2-7, with 8 bases aligning to TRBD1. Germline CDR1 reads SGHDN; CDR2 reads FVKESK. The V segment lost 0 bases and the J segment 6 bases; nucleotides outside the gene matches: 10. The CDR3 is made up of 16 amino acids. CDR3 sequence reads: CASSQDLAGGSFEQYF. The CDR3 nucleotides read TGTGCCAGCAGCCAAGATCTGGCAGGGGGCTCTTTCGAGCAGTACTTC. Supplemented by reference TRBV14 and TRBJ2-7, the full variable domain reads EAGVTQFPSHSVIEKGQTVTLRCDPISGHDNLYWYRRVMGKEIKFLLHFVKESKQDESGMPNNRFLAERTGGTYSTLKVQPAELEDSGVYFCASSQDLAGGSFEQYFGPGTRLTVT.

This sequence joins TRBV7-6 and TRBJ1-1; D perhaps matches TRBD1 (5 bases). V lost 5 bases and J 5 bases, leaving 24 bases between the germline ends. Germline assignment: CDR1 SGHVS and CDR2 FNYEAQ. This CDR3 is 17 amino acids long. This chain's CDR3 is CASSARPGTVVGTEAFF. The CDR3 coding sequence is TGTGCCAGCAGCGCACGGCCCGGGACGGTGGTCGGGACTGAAGCTTTCTTT.